This TCR beta chain was recorded in a study of breast tumors, draining lymph nodes, adjacent tissues. Study findings and constraints: Data only fit, rather than demonstrated, lymph node origin of most tumor T cells. Data fit most tumor T cells coming from lymph node, expanding in tumor. Tumor repertoires ranked between lymph nodes and nontumor tissue in diversity, with V and J gene preferences.

TCRdb analysed the multiplex PCR reads with MiXCR anew, one entry per CDR3 protein. Here the sample spans around 25,000 distinct CDR3 sequences, around 23% being singletons. This clonotype occurred many times. Its antigen remains unidentified. There are 16 residues in the CDR3. The V and J ends lost 4 bases and 5 bases, in that order; junction bases with no gene match: 8. Germline values: CDR1 KGHDR, CDR2 SFDVKD. This clonotype was sampled from a female donor with breast cancer. Some clones in this sample may be carry-over from other donors' samples. Input material: breast tumor tissue. The chain joins TRBV24-1 to TRBJ1-2, with TRBD1 matching 11 bases. The CDR3 region is CATSETGTGGRYGYTF. The CDR3 DNA sequence: TGTGCCACCAGTGAAACCGGGACAGGGGGAAGATATGGCTACACCTTC.